The 27 T cell receptor beta chains given below trace back to one sample, sequenced in a study of cytomegalovirus exposure and HLA in healthy donors. Use of 60 Vbeta and 13 Jbeta primers characterized the PCR. The table came from immunoSEQ multiplex PCR; TCRdb's copy has only in-frame clones and leaves some out. The sample totals 150,000 to 250,000 clones. The material sequenced was PBMCs. These receptors came from a boy aged 5-17 years in good health and CMV-seronegative.

The chain combines TRBV7-7 with TRBJ2-2, with D uncertain. This CDR3 comprises 14 residues. CDR1 and CDR2 (germline): SSHAT, FNYEAQ (reference sequence). V was cut by 0 bases and J by 4 bases, with 6 bases left in between. As DNA, the CDR3 is TGTGCCAGCAGCTTAGCGCAGCGCACCGGGGAGCTGTTTTTT. Protein: CASSLAQRTGELFF.

The V gene is TRBV6-1, the J gene TRBJ2-7, with D perhaps matching TRBD2 (6 bases). The V gene lost 6 bases and the J gene lost 3 bases, with 15 bases spanning the gap. The CDR3 has 14 amino acids. Germline CDR1 MNHNS, CDR2 SASEGT. CDR3 DNA: TGTGCCAGCAGACCCTCCGGGGGATACTACGAGCAGTACTTC. This gives the protein CASRPSGGYYEQYF.

The rearrangement links TRBV28 to TRBJ2-7, with unresolved D. The CDR3 totals 11 residues. CDR1 is MDHEN, CDR2 SYDVKM, per germline. The V end was cut by 5 bases, the J end by 5 bases, with 7 bases between. This CDR3 is CASSPRDEQYF. Here the CDR3 DNA reads TGTGCCAGCAGTCCCCGGGACGAGCAGTACTTC.

The CDR3 is CAWSARGSTDTQYF. The CDR3 DNA sequence: TGTGCCTGGAGCGCTAGGGGAAGCACAGATACGCAGTATTTT. The V gene is TRBV30, the J gene TRBJ2-3; D perhaps matches TRBD1 (5 bases). There are 14 residues in the CDR3. V dropped 3 bases and J dropped 0 bases, with 10 bases sitting between them. The germline gives CDR1 GTSNPN, CDR2 SVGIG (reference sequence).

This rearrangement joins TRBV5-1 to TRBJ1-6; TRBD1 might be the D (5 bases). The CDR3 extends over 15 amino acids. The germline V gene has CDR1 SGHRS and CDR2 YFSETQ. The ends were cut back, 0 bases at V and 5 bases at J, with 9 bases in the middle. In DNA form, the CDR3 reads TGCGCCAGCAGCTTGGCTGGGGCGGATAATTCACCCCTCCACTTT. Translating gives CASSLAGADNSPLHF.

V and J are TRBV7-2 and TRBJ2-2; tentatively, D is TRBD2 (5 bases). Trimming removed 7 bases at V and 4 bases at J, with 10 bases between. The germline gives CDR1 SGHTA, CDR2 FQGNSA. The CDR3 length is 13 residues. CDR3 nucleotide sequence: TGTGCCAGCACCTACACTAGCACCGGGGAGCTGTTTTTT. This codes for CASTYTSTGELFF.

This chain uses TRBV6-1 with TRBJ1-2; 10 positions match TRBD1. Germline CDR1 reads MNHNS; CDR2 reads SASEGT. Trimming removed 6 bases from V and 7 bases from J; junction bases left unmatched: 5. CDR3 length: 13 amino acids. The CDR3 loop is CASSRDRGFGYTF. The CDR3 nucleotides read TGTGCCAGCAGCCGGGACAGGGGTTTTGGCTACACCTTC.

DNA for the CDR3: TGTGCCAGCAGCTTGGGCGACAGGTCGTTCTATGGCTACACCTTC. Amino acid sequence: CASSLGDRSFYGYTF. The rearrangement links TRBV5-4 to TRBJ1-2; possible D gene TRBD1, 6 bases. Trimming removed 0 bases at V and 4 bases at J, with 13 bases between. Germline loops: CDR1 SGHNT, CDR2 YYREEE (reference sequence). There are 15 residues in the CDR3.

V usage is TRBV4-3 and J usage is TRBJ2-5, with D perhaps TRBD1 (6 bases). Trimming left V 3 bases short and J 4 bases short, with 15 bases between. CDR3 length: 15 residues. Germline loops: CDR1 LGHNA, CDR2 YSLEER. Here the CDR3 reads CASSHVRRGGETQYF. The CDR3 DNA reads TGCGCCAGCAGCCACGTTCGAAGAGGGGGAGAGACCCAGTACTTC.

This chain links TRBV5-1 with TRBJ1-1, with unresolved D. The CDR3 covers 14 residues. V shed 0 bases and J shed 11 bases, with 17 bases lying between them. Per the germline V gene, CDR1 is SGHRS and CDR2 is YFSETQ. CDR3 in amino acids: CASSLDGSGSVAFF. DNA for the CDR3: TGCGCCAGCAGCTTGGACGGCTCCGGGTCAGTTGCTTTCTTT.

This chain connects TRBV27 to TRBJ1-1, with unresolved D. Germline V gene lookup returns CDR1 MNHEY and CDR2 SMNVEV (reference sequence). The V end was cut by 2 bases, the J end by 8 bases, with 6 bases between. The CDR3 spans 11 residues. CDR3 DNA: TGTGCCAGCAGTTTAGGGAGGGAAGCTTTCTTT. It encodes CASSLGREAFF.

The chain has TRBV6-5 and TRBJ2-3; maybe TRBD1 (5 bases). This CDR3 has 14 residues. Germline lookup yields CDR1 MNHEY and CDR2 SVGAGI. The ends were cut back, 2 bases at V and 2 bases at J, with 8 bases in the middle. Here the CDR3 reads CASSYTGPTDTQYF. The CDR3 region has the DNA TGTGCCAGCAGTTACACAGGTCCCACAGATACGCAGTATTTT.

The chain employs TRBV5-1 and TRBJ1-6; a weak D match, TRBD1 (6 bases). The germline gives CDR1 SGHRS, CDR2 YFSETQ. V dropped 7 bases and J dropped 6 bases, with 14 bases sitting between them. There are 14 residues in the CDR3. DNA for the CDR3: TGCGCCAGCTCCCCAGGGGAGATTAATTCACCCCTCCACTTT. It codes for CASSPGEINSPLHF.

The CDR3 DNA sequence: TGCGCCAGCAGCCAAGTCCCCGACAGGGGAGGAGGATCACCCCTCCACTTT. Amino acids: CASSQVPDRGGGSPLHF. The chain couples TRBV4-3 to TRBJ1-6, with 8 bases identical to TRBD1. CDR3 length: 17 amino acids. The V segment lost 1 base and the J segment 10 bases; nucleotides outside the gene matches: 12. Germline CDR1 and CDR2: LGHNA and YSLEER.

The chain has TRBV5-1 and TRBJ2-3, with D tentatively TRBD2 (5 bases). Germline CDR1 reads SGHRS; CDR2 reads YFSETQ. Trimming pared 4 bases from V and 0 bases from J, leaving 12 bases between. The CDR3 runs to 15 residues. CDR3 region: CASSPGLASTDTQYF. Written as DNA, the CDR3 is TGCGCCAGCAGCCCCGGGCTAGCCAGCACAGATACGCAGTATTTT.

J is TRBJ1-2 and V is TRBV4-3; D unclear. The CDR3 is 15 residues long. V was pared by 0 bases and J by 4 bases, with 12 bases between. Germline loops: CDR1 LGHNA, CDR2 YSLEER. The CDR3 loop is CASSQEAAFAYGYTF. The CDR3 bases are TGCGCCAGCAGCCAAGAGGCGGCGTTCGCCTATGGCTACACCTTC.

The rearrangement joins TRBV29-1 to TRBJ2-2; D is ambiguous. Trimming took 6 bases from V and 6 from J, leaving 11 bases between them. Germline V CDR1 and CDR2: SQVTM, ANQGSEA. This CDR3 has 12 amino acids. The CDR3 loop reads CSVDLSAGELFF. The CDR3 nucleotides are TGCAGCGTCGATCTTAGTGCCGGGGAGCTGTTTTTT.

The chain joins TRBV6-5 to TRBJ2-7; the match to TRBD1 covers 7 bases. V shed 6 bases and J 7 bases; nucleotides not matched to a gene: 15. Per germline, CDR1 MNHEY and CDR2 SVGAGI. The length of the CDR3 is 15 residues. DNA of the CDR3: TGTGCCAGCAGCGGCCGGGACAGTTTTGGAGATGAGCAGTACTTC. Translation: CASSGRDSFGDEQYF.

The chain links TRBV2 to TRBJ1-5, with TRBD1 matching 8 bases. Germline assignment: CDR1 SNHLY and CDR2 FYNNEI. Trimming removed 3 bases from V and 7 bases from J; junction bases left unmatched: 5. This CDR3 has 14 residues. The CDR3 protein is CASSEDREGQPQHF. The CDR3 DNA reads as TGTGCCAGCAGTGAGGACAGGGAGGGGCAGCCCCAGCATTTT.

The chain links TRBV7-2 to TRBJ2-3; TRBD2 is a possible D gene (7 bases). CDR1 SGHTA and CDR2 FQGNSA come from the germline V gene. There are 13 residues in the CDR3. Between the trimmed V and J ends, which lost 1 base and 14 bases, there was a span of 16 bases. The CDR3 reads CASSLGGGRGGYF. The CDR3, as DNA: TGTGCCAGCAGCTTAGGCGGGGGCCGCGGAGGGTATTTT.

This rearrangement joins TRBV2 to TRBJ1-2, with D tentatively TRBD1 (5 bases). CDR3 length: 15 residues. Germline V gene lookup returns CDR1 SNHLY and CDR2 FYNNEI. Trimming removed 3 bases at V and 1 base at J, with 12 bases between. CDR3 in amino acids: CASSESGALNYGYTF. In nucleotides, the CDR3 is TGTGCCAGCAGTGAGTCTGGGGCTCTTAACTATGGCTACACCTTC.

V gene TRBV7-9 combines with J gene TRBJ1-6, with a tentative D call TRBD1 (5 bases). Germline loops: CDR1 SEHNR, CDR2 FQNEAQ (reference sequence). The CDR3 is 14 residues long. V shed 6 bases and J shed 6 bases, with 12 bases lying between them. CDR3 nucleotide sequence: TGTGCCAGCAGGAAACAGGAACTTAATTCACCCCTCCACTTT. It encodes CASRKQELNSPLHF.

The V gene is TRBV28, the J gene TRBJ1-2; 10 nucleotides line up with TRBD1. Per the germline V gene, CDR1 is MDHEN and CDR2 is SYDVKM. Trimming took 5 bases from V and 5 from J; bases not matched to a gene: 5. The CDR3 is 14 residues long. The CDR3 loop is CASSLGTGVYGYTF. DNA of the CDR3: TGTGCCAGCAGTCTCGGGACAGGGGTATATGGCTACACCTTC.

The chain carries TRBV13 and TRBJ1-1, with D possibly being TRBD1 (5 bases). CDR3 size: 13 residues. V shed 0 bases and J shed 4 bases, with 6 bases lying between them. The germline gives CDR1 PRHDT, CDR2 FYEKMQ (reference sequence). The CDR3 sequence: CASSLGGPTEAFF. The CDR3, as DNA: TGTGCCAGCAGCTTAGGGGGGCCCACTGAAGCTTTCTTT.

The V and J genes are TRBV7-8 and TRBJ1-1; D is unresolved. Trimming removed 3 bases at V and 5 bases at J, with 10 bases between. The CDR3 has 13 residues. Per the germline V gene, CDR1 is SGHVS and CDR2 is FQNEAQ. The CDR3 loop reads CASSFRGETEAFF. In DNA, the CDR3 is TGTGCCAGCAGCTTCCGGGGAGAGACTGAAGCTTTCTTT. Based on the CDR3 plus reference TRBV7-8 and TRBJ1-1, the full variable domain is GAGVSQSPRYKVAKRGQDVALRCDPISGHVSLFWYQQALGQGPEFLTYFQNEAQLDKSGLPSDRFFAERPEGSVSTLKIQRTQQEDSAVYLCASSFRGETEAFFGQGTRLTVV.

The chain joins TRBV1 to TRBJ2-7; the table's D call, TRBD2, has no DNA check behind it. TRBV1 is flagged as a pseudogene. The CDR3 consists of 17 residues. The CDR3 DNA is TGCACCAGCAGCCAAGAAGATCGGACTAGCGGTACCTACGAGCAGTACTTC. This translates into CTSSQEDRTSGTYEQYF.

The chain is built from TRBV6-1 and TRBJ2-7; no reliable D call. The CDR3 spans 14 residues. Germline V lookup: CDR1 MNHNS, CDR2 SASEGT. The V gene lost 1 base and the J gene lost 0 bases, with 7 bases spanning the gap. CDR3 DNA sequence: TGTGCCAGCAGTGAAGAACTCGGCTCCTACGAGCAGTACTTC. Its protein product is CASSEELGSYEQYF.